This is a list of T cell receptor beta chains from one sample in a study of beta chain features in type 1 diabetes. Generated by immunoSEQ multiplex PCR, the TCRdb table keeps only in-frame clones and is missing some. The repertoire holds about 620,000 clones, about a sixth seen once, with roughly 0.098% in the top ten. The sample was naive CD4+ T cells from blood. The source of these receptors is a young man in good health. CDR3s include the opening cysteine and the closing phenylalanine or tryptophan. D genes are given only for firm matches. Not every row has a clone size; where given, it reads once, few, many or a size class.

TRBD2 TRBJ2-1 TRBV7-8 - CASSPRTSGYNEQFF TGTGCCAGCAGCCCACGGACTAGCGGATACAATGAGCAGTTCTTC
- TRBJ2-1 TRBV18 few CASSPSVGPRSYNEQFF TGTGCCAGCTCACCATCGGTGGGGCCCCGCTCCTACAATGAGCAGTTCTTC
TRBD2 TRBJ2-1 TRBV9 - CASSVAGGIGEQFF TGTGCCAGCAGCGTAGCGGGAGGGATCGGTGAGCAGTTCTTC
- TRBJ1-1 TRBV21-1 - CASSNGGRPEAFF TGTGCCAGCAGCAATGGAGGAAGACCTGAAGCTTTCTTT
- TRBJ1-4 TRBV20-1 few CSGLLGEKLFF TGCAGTGGGCTCCTGGGGGAAAAACTGTTTTTT
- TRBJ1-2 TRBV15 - CATSRDRGIRHYGYTF TGTGCCACCAGCAGAGATCGAGGGATTCGACACTATGGCTACACCTTC
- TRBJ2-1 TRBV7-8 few CASSTDPGSYNEQFF TGTGCCAGCAGCACGGACCCGGGCTCCTACAATGAGCAGTTCTTC
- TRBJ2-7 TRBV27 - CASRRKDISYEQYF TGTGCCAGCAGACGCAAGGACATTTCCTACGAGCAGTACTTC
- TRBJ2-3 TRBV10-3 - CAISDWEGGASTDTQYF TGTGCCATCAGTGATTGGGAGGGGGGAGCCAGCACAGATACGCAGTATTTT
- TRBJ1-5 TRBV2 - CASRVQGLEPQHF TGTGCCAGCAGAGTACAGGGATTAGAGCCCCAGCATTTT
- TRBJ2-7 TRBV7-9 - CASSPGVSVLDYEQYF TGTGCCAGCAGCCCCGGGGTCTCAGTACTTGACTACGAGCAGTACTTC
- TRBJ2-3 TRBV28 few CASTPGSVGTDTQYF TGTGCCAGCACCCCCGGTTCGGTGGGCACAGATACGCAGTATTTT
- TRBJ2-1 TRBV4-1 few CASSRQAGDEQFF TGCGCCAGCAGCCGACAAGCGGGCGATGAGCAGTTCTTC
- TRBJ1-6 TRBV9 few CASSVGRGNSPLHF TGTGCCAGCAGCGTTGGCAGGGGTAATTCACCCCTCCACTTT
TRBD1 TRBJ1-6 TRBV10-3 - CAISESRGQGASPLHF TGTGCCATCAGTGAATCGAGGGGACAGGGTGCTTCACCCCTCCACTTT
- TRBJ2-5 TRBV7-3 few CASSQIQETQYF TGCGCCAGCAGCCAAATTCAAGAGACCCAGTACTTC
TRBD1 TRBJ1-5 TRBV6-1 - CASSPGQGSNQPQHF TGTGCCAGCAGCCCCGGACAGGGCAGCAATCAGCCCCAGCATTTT
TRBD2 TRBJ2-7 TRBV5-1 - CASSPVAGEDTYEQYF TGCGCCAGCAGCCCGGTTGCGGGAGAGGATACATACGAGCAGTACTTC
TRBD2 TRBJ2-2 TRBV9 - CASSVSGSRPGELFF TGTGCCAGCAGCGTTAGCGGGAGTCGTCCCGGGGAGCTGTTTTTT
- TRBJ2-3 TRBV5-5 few CASSLDRSTDTQYF TGTGCCAGCAGCTTGGACAGGAGTACAGATACGCAGTATTTT
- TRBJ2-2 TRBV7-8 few CASSWGWATGELFF TGTGCCAGCAGCTGGGGCTGGGCCACCGGGGAGCTGTTTTTT
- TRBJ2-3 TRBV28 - CASTIRAGRGTSTDTQYF TGTGCCAGCACCATCCGGGCAGGGAGGGGGACTAGCACAGATACGCAGTATTTT
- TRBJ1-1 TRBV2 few CASSVRQGNTEAFF TGTGCCAGCAGTGTGCGGCAAGGCAACACTGAAGCTTTCTTT
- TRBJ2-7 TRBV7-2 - CASTEGRSETYEQYF TGTGCCAGCACCGAAGGAAGGTCGGAGACCTACGAGCAGTACTTC
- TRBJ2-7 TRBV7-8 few CASSREVGGWFYHF TGTGCCAGCAGCCGAGAGGTCGGGGGATGGTTCTACCACTTC
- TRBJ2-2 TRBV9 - CASSPRDGNTGELFF TGTGCCAGCAGCCCACGGGACGGGAACACCGGGGAGCTGTTTTTT
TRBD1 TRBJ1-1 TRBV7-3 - CASSRDRSNTEAFF TGTGCCAGCAGCAGGGACAGGTCGAACACTGAAGCTTTCTTT
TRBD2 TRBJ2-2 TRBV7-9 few CASRRPASGANTGELFF TGTGCCAGCAGGAGACCGGCTAGCGGGGCTAACACCGGGGAGCTGTTTTTT
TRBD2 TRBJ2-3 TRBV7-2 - CASSLAGRGASTDTQYF TGTGCCAGCAGCTTAGCGGGGCGGGGGGCTAGCACAGATACGCAGTATTTT
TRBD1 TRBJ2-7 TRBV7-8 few CASSFADRGYEQYF TGTGCCAGCAGCTTTGCGGACAGGGGTTACGAGCAGTACTTC
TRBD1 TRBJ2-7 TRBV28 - CASQGQGPSGEQYF TGTGCCAGCCAAGGACAGGGGCCATCGGGCGAGCAGTACTTC
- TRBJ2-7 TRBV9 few CASSVSDRFYEQYF TGTGCCAGCAGCGTTTCGGACAGATTCTACGAGCAGTACTTC
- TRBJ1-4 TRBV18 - CASSRSSGEKLFF TGTGCCAGCTCCCGAAGCTCCGGGGAAAAACTGTTTTTT
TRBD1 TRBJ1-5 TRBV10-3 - CAISERGLTNQPQHF TGTGCCATCAGTGAGAGGGGGCTCACCAATCAGCCCCAGCATTTT
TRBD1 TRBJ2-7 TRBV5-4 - CASSPGQGRYEQYF TGTGCCAGCAGCCCGGGACAGGGGAGGTACGAGCAGTACTTC
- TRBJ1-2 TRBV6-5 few CASSYSRVANYGYTF TGTGCCAGCAGTTACTCGAGAGTAGCCAACTATGGCTACACCTTC
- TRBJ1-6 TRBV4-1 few CASGGGARTSHNSPLHF TGCGCCAGCGGAGGGGGGGCCAGGACAAGCCATAATTCACCCCTCCACTTT
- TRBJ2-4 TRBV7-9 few CASSLSPGLAKNIQYF TGTGCCAGCAGCTTAAGCCCGGGGTTAGCCAAAAACATTCAGTACTTC
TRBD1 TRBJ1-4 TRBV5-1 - CASSLGTGWNEKLFF TGCGCCAGCAGCTTGGGGACAGGGTGGAATGAAAAACTGTTTTTT
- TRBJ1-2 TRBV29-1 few CSVEAFNRVIDYGYTF TGCAGCGTTGAAGCTTTCAACAGGGTAATTGACTATGGCTACACCTTC
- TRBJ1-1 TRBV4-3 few CASSQGPGGHLNTEAFF TGCGCCAGCAGCCAAGGACCCGGGGGACACCTGAACACTGAAGCTTTCTTT
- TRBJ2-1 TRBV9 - CASSVDPRGSEQFF TGTGCCAGCAGCGTAGACCCCCGGGGGAGTGAGCAGTTCTTC
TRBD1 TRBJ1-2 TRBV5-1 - CASSFDRVGYTF TGCGCCAGCAGCTTTGACAGGGTTGGCTACACCTTC